There are many counts of the clone carrying this TCR beta chain. One entry per CDR3 protein, called by TCRdb with MiXCR from the RT-PCR reads. The table includes approximately 720,000 distinct CDR3 sequences, 13% to 15% detected once. Sequencing was carried out using memory CD4+ T cells from blood. This sequence originates from a female donor in good health, serving as a healthy control.

The CDR3 DNA is TGCAGCGTTCAGCAGGGGGCTCAGCCCCAGCATTTT. It yields the protein CSVQQGAQPQHF. The J gene is TRBJ1-5, the V gene TRBV29-1, with TRBD1 matching 8 bases. CDR3 length: 12 residues. The germline gives CDR1 SQVTM, CDR2 ANQGSEA. V lost 5 bases to trimming and J lost 6 bases; unmatched junction nucleotides: 3. Full variable domain (rest looked up from reference TRBV29-1 and TRBJ1-5): SAVISQKPSRDICQRGTSLTIQCQVDSQVTMMFWYRQQPGQSLTLIATANQGSEATYESGFVIDKFPISRPNLTFSTLTVSNMSPEDSSIYLCSVQQGAQPQHFGDGTRLSIL.